A selection of T cell receptor beta chains follows, all from one sample in a study of technical replicates of blood from a few donors. Generated by immunoSEQ multiplex PCR, the TCRdb table keeps only in-frame clones and is missing some. Of 100,000 or so clones listed, over 95% are singletons. The sequencing input was T cells isolated from PBMCs. The receptor source for this set is a human donor in good health. CDR3s include the opening cysteine and the closing phenylalanine or tryptophan. The D gene is left open where the match is weak. Only part of the rows carry a size: once, few, many, or a class if the clone is expanded.

clone_size,d_call,j_call,v_call,cdr3_nt,cdr3_aa
NA,NA,TRBJ1-6,TRBV6-5,TGTGCCAGCAGTTACGACGGCGGCAGCTCTTCACCCCTCCACTTT,CASSYDGGSSSPLHF
once,NA,TRBJ2-2,TRBV6-5,TGTGCCAGCAGTTCTGGGACTGGGGCCACCGGGGAGCTGTTTTTT,CASSSGTGATGELFF
NA,TRBD2,TRBJ2-7,TRBV19,TGTGCCAGTAGTAATCATCCTAGCGGGAACGAGCAGTACTTC,CASSNHPSGNEQYF
NA,NA,TRBJ1-5,TRBV28,TGTGCCACCCTCGAGGGTTCCGATTCTCAGCCCCAGCATTTT,CATLEGSDSQPQHF
NA,NA,TRBJ2-3,TRBV5-1,TGCGCCAGCAGCTTGGCCGGTGATACGCAGTATTTT,CASSLAGDTQYF
NA,NA,TRBJ1-1,TRBV27,TGTGCCAGCAGCCGAACGGACAGCCACACTGAAGCTTTCTTT,CASSRTDSHTEAFF
NA,NA,TRBJ1-5,TRBV10-1,TGCGCCAGCAGTGAGGGCCAGGCGTTCGGTCAGCCCCAGCATTTT,CASSEGQAFGQPQHF
NA,NA,TRBJ2-7,TRBV7-9,TGTGCCAGCAGCTTGGCCGGGTCCGAATACGAGCAGTACTTC,CASSLAGSEYEQYF
NA,NA,TRBJ1-5,TRBV5-1,TGCGCCAGCAGCCTAGACAGTCAGCAGCCCCAGCATTTT,CASSLDSQQPQHF
once,TRBD1,TRBJ1-5,TRBV28,TGTGCCAGCAGTCGGACAGGCGATAAGAATCAGCCCCAGCATTTT,CASSRTGDKNQPQHF
NA,TRBD2,TRBJ2-7,TRBV27,TGTGCCAGCACCTCCCGGGTTCAAGCGGGAGAGCCATACGAGCAGTACTTC,CASTSRVQAGEPYEQYF
NA,NA,TRBJ2-1,TRBV9,TGTGCCAGCAGCCCTCGACAATACAATGAGCAGTTCTTC,CASSPRQYNEQFF
NA,NA,TRBJ1-2,TRBV7-7,TGTGCTAGCAGCTTCTCGGGGTTTTATGGCTACACCTTC,CASSFSGFYGYTF
NA,NA,TRBJ1-2,TRBV7-9,TGTGCCAGCAGCTTACAGAACCGCTATGGCTACACCTTC,CASSLQNRYGYTF
NA,TRBD1,TRBJ2-7,TRBV30,TGTGCCTGGAGTGATTTGGACAGGGCTTACGAGCAGTACTTC,CAWSDLDRAYEQYF
NA,TRBD2,TRBJ2-7,TRBV2,TGTGCCAGCAGTGGGACTAGCAGATACTACGAGCAGTACTTC,CASSGTSRYYEQYF
NA,TRBD1,TRBJ2-6,TRBV5-1,TGCGCCAGCAGCCAGACAGGGATCTACTCTGGGGCCAACGTCCTGACTTTC,CASSQTGIYSGANVLTF
NA,TRBD1,TRBJ2-5,TRBV7-3,TGTGCCAGCAGCTTAATGGGCACAGGGGGAAAAGAGACCCAGTACTTC,CASSLMGTGGKETQYF
NA,NA,TRBJ2-3,TRBV11-2,TGTGCCAGCAGCTCCGGGCAGGGAAAGTATTTT,CASSSGQGKYF
NA,TRBD2,TRBJ2-3,TRBV5-1,TGCGCCAGCAGCACCGGACTAGATTCAGATACGCAGTATTTT,CASSTGLDSDTQYF
NA,TRBD1,TRBJ1-4,TRBV5-1,TGCGCCAGCAGCGGACAGGGAGGAAAACTGTTTTTT,CASSGQGGKLFF
NA,NA,TRBJ1-4,TRBV6-1,TGTGCCAGCAGTGAGAAGGGGCTGGGGGAAAAACTGTTTTTT,CASSEKGLGEKLFF
NA,NA,TRBJ2-3,TRBV7-4,TGTGCCAGCAGCTTAGTGGTTTTGGACTTCTCCCCTAGCACAGATACGCAGTATTTT,CASSLVVLDFSPSTDTQYF
NA,NA,TRBJ2-7,TRBV7-9,TGTGCCAGCCAATCCGGGATAGGCCTCACCTACGAGCAGTACTTC,CASQSGIGLTYEQYF
NA,TRBD1,TRBJ2-7,TRBV7-9,TGTGCCAGCAGCTTAGATTTTCCTACAGGGGTCCACTCCTACGAGCAGTACTTC,CASSLDFPTGVHSYEQYF
NA,TRBD2,TRBJ2-1,TRBV5-1,TGCGCCAGCAGCTACCTAAGCGGGAGAAGGAGAACTGAGCAGTTCTTC,CASSYLSGRRRTEQFF
NA,NA,TRBJ1-1,TRBV5-1,TGCGCCAGCAGCTTGGAGATACAGGGGAACACTGAAGCTTTCTTT,CASSLEIQGNTEAFF
NA,NA,TRBJ1-2,TRBV7-9,TGTGCCAGCAGCTTGCTTCCGTCGAGGGCAGACTATGGCTACACCTTC,CASSLLPSRADYGYTF
NA,NA,TRBJ1-1,TRBV6-5,TGTGCCAGCAGTTCGGGGTGGGACACTGAAGCTTTCTTT,CASSSGWDTEAFF